Listed below are T cell receptor beta chains from one sample, sequenced in a study of T cell changes during pregnancy in multiple sclerosis. Sequencing used immunoSEQ multiplex PCR; TCRdb keeps in-frame clones, though not all of them. The table includes fewer than 55,000 clones, 85% to 90% detected once. The sequenced sample was peripheral blood, obtained in the second trimester of pregnancy. These receptors all come from a female donor in good health, enrolled as a control in a pregnancy study. CDR3s include the opening cysteine and the closing phenylalanine or tryptophan. A D gene is named only where the DNA matches it firmly. Clone sizes are given selectively: once, few, many, or a class where the clone is expanded.

v_call	d_call	j_call	clone_size	cdr3_aa	cdr3_nt
TRBV7-8	NA	TRBJ1-1	NA	CASSFREATEAFF	TGTGCCAGCAGCTTTAGGGAGGCCACTGAAGCTTTCTTT
TRBV5-1	TRBD2	TRBJ2-2	NA	CASSSGLAGHTGELFF	TGCGCCAGCAGCTCGGGACTAGCGGGGCACACCGGGGAGCTGTTTTTT
TRBV30	TRBD1	TRBJ1-1	NA	CAWSARQGWDTEAFF	TGTGCCTGGAGCGCCAGACAGGGGTGGGACACTGAAGCTTTCTTT
TRBV11-3	TRBD1	TRBJ2-5	NA	CASSPGQGGETQYF	TGTGCCAGCAGCCCCGGACAGGGGGGAGAGACCCAGTACTTC
TRBV9	NA	TRBJ1-6	NA	CASSVGDTGDSPLHF	TGTGCCAGCAGCGTAGGGGACACAGGCGATTCACCCCTCCACTTT
TRBV9	NA	TRBJ2-3	once	CASSPSQGGALTQYF	TGTGCCAGCAGCCCCTCCCAAGGGGGGGCCCTTACGCAGTATTTT
TRBV18	NA	TRBJ1-1	NA	CASSPRRTVGPEAFF	TGTGCCAGCTCACCACGACGGACAGTGGGCCCCGAAGCTTTCTTT
TRBV7-9	NA	TRBJ2-7	NA	CASSYRDFTYEQYF	TGTGCCAGCAGCTACCGGGACTTTACCTACGAGCAGTACTTC
TRBV6-5	TRBD1	TRBJ2-5	NA	CASSYSRTGIETQYF	TGTGCCAGCAGTTACTCCCGGACAGGGATAGAGACCCAGTACTTC
TRBV7-6	NA	TRBJ2-3	NA	CASSPWEADTQYF	TGTGCCAGCAGCCCCTGGGAGGCAGATACGCAGTATTTT
TRBV10-3	TRBD2	TRBJ2-3	NA	CAIAAGDGGDTQYF	TGTGCCATAGCAGCGGGAGATGGCGGAGATACGCAGTATTTT
TRBV25-1	TRBD1	TRBJ1-2	NA	CASSGGDSRAYGYTF	TGTGCCAGCAGTGGTGGGGACAGTCGGGCCTATGGCTACACCTTC
TRBV7-2	TRBD1	TRBJ1-3	few	CASSLVAGGGNTIYF	TGTGCCAGCAGCTTAGTCGCAGGGGGAGGAAACACCATATATTTT
TRBV30	TRBD1	TRBJ1-4	few	CAWTTTGSSGEKLFF	TGTGCCTGGACCACGACAGGGTCATCGGGTGAAAAACTGTTTTTT
TRBV7-8	TRBD1	TRBJ2-2	once	CASRRGQANTGELFF	TGTGCCAGCAGGAGAGGACAGGCGAACACCGGGGAGCTGTTTTTT
TRBV6-6	NA	TRBJ2-7	once	CASSYWQGRTYEQYF	TGTGCCAGCAGTTACTGGCAGGGTAGGACCTACGAGCAGTACTTC
TRBV9	TRBD1	TRBJ1-2	NA	CASSPGTDYGYTF	TGTGCCAGCAGCCCCGGGACAGACTATGGCTACACCTTC
TRBV10-2	NA	TRBJ2-2	NA	CASRTTGQNTGELFF	TGCGCCAGCAGAACCACGGGACAAAACACCGGGGAGCTGTTTTTT
TRBV7-6	NA	TRBJ1-1	few	CASSAKIGAEAFF	TGTGCCAGCAGCGCCAAAATCGGGGCTGAAGCTTTCTTT
TRBV11-2	NA	TRBJ2-7	NA	CASSTVLFKQYF	TGTGCCAGCAGCACTGTCTTGTTCAAGCAGTACTTC
TRBV5-6	TRBD1	TRBJ1-2	NA	CASSGTGLAYGYTF	TGTGCCAGCAGCGGGACAGGGTTAGCCTATGGCTACACCTTC
TRBV7-9	NA	TRBJ1-3	NA	CASSGGLENTIYF	TGTGCCAGCAGTGGGGGACTTGAGAACACCATATATTTT
TRBV6-5	NA	TRBJ1-6	few	CASSYMGVSSPLHF	TGTGCCAGCAGTTACATGGGAGTTAGTTCACCCCTCCACTTT
TRBV30	TRBD2	TRBJ2-1	NA	CAWRVAGSYNEQFF	TGTGCCTGGAGGGTAGCGGGCTCCTACAATGAGCAGTTCTTC
TRBV4-3	NA	TRBJ1-5	NA	CASSQEAGARNQPQHF	TGCGCCAGCAGCCAAGAGGCTGGGGCCCGAAATCAGCCCCAGCATTTT
TRBV30	NA	TRBJ2-7	NA	CAWKQGTYEQYF	TGTGCCTGGAAACAGGGAACCTACGAGCAGTACTTC
TRBV9	NA	TRBJ2-7	NA	CASSVEAGRPQYF	TGTGCCAGCAGCGTAGAGGCGGGCCGTCCGCAGTACTTC
TRBV9	TRBD2	TRBJ2-5	NA	CASSVGTSGRETQYF	TGTGCCAGCAGCGTAGGGACTAGCGGGAGAGAGACCCAGTACTTC
TRBV7-7	TRBD2	TRBJ2-3	NA	CASSLGPGRSTDTQYF	TGTGCTAGCAGCTTAGGTCCCGGGAGGAGCACAGATACGCAGTATTTT
TRBV5-1	TRBD2	TRBJ2-7	NA	CASRLDPGLVFDEQYF	TGCGCCAGCAGACTCGACCCGGGACTAGTCTTCGACGAGCAGTACTTC
TRBV9	TRBD2	TRBJ2-3	NA	CASSPSGTTDTQYF	TGTGCCAGCAGCCCTAGCGGCACCACAGATACGCAGTATTTT
TRBV6-5	TRBD1	TRBJ2-3	NA	CARTEQGAQDTQYF	TGTGCCAGGACGGAACAGGGGGCACAAGATACGCAGTATTTT
TRBV7-2	TRBD2	TRBJ2-3	NA	CASSLELAGEATQYF	TGTGCCAGCAGCTTAGAACTAGCGGGAGAGGCTACGCAGTATTTT
TRBV5-1	TRBD2	TRBJ2-7	NA	CASSPDPSGSSYEQYF	TGCGCCAGCAGCCCGGACCCTAGCGGCAGCTCCTACGAGCAGTACTTC
TRBV19	TRBD1	TRBJ1-4	NA	CASSQTGDSALPQKLFF	TGTGCCAGTAGCCAGACAGGGGATAGTGCTCTCCCCCAAAAACTGTTTTTT
TRBV27	TRBD2	TRBJ2-1	NA	CASSSSPSGSINEQFF	TGTGCCAGCAGTTCTTCACCTAGCGGGAGTATCAATGAGCAGTTCTTC
TRBV15	TRBD1	TRBJ2-7	NA	CATSTDRAGASYEQYF	TGTGCCACCAGCACAGACAGGGCAGGGGCCTCCTACGAGCAGTACTTC
TRBV14	NA	TRBJ2-3	NA	CASSQPVSTDTQYF	TGTGCCAGCAGCCAGCCGGTCAGCACAGATACGCAGTATTTT
TRBV28	TRBD1	TRBJ1-2	NA	CASRTGGLGGYTF	TGTGCCAGCAGGACAGGGGGTCTGGGCGGCTACACCTTC
TRBV6-6	TRBD1	TRBJ1-1	NA	CASSSLTGEAFF	TGTGCCAGCAGTTCCCTGACAGGGGAAGCTTTCTTT
TRBV14	NA	TRBJ2-5	NA	CASSQGRKTNWYQETQYF	TGTGCCAGCAGCCAAGGGCGGAAAACGAACTGGTACCAAGAGACCCAGTACTTC
TRBV18	NA	TRBJ1-5	NA	CASSPKVGAGQPQHF	TGTGCCAGCTCCCCCAAGGTAGGCGCAGGTCAGCCCCAGCATTTT
TRBV28	NA	TRBJ2-4	NA	CASSVGLIPKTSNIQYF	TGTGCCAGCAGTGTGGGGCTAATTCCCAAAACATCAAACATTCAGTACTTC
TRBV6-5	NA	TRBJ2-3	NA	CASGKRSAADTQYF	TGTGCCAGCGGAAAACGGAGCGCGGCAGATACGCAGTATTTT
TRBV19	TRBD2	TRBJ2-3	NA	CASSTLAGVTDTQYF	TGTGCCAGTAGTACTCTAGCGGGAGTTACAGATACGCAGTATTTT
TRBV19	TRBD2	TRBJ2-7	NA	CASAGGPGGEQYF	TGTGCCAGTGCTGGGGGTCCGGGGGGCGAGCAGTACTTC
TRBV10-3	NA	TRBJ2-1	NA	CAISESKRLGNEQFF	TGTGCCATCAGTGAGTCGAAGCGGCTTGGGAATGAGCAGTTCTTC
TRBV30	NA	TRBJ1-2	NA	CGGGKGHYGYTF	TGTGGGGGAGGGAAGGGGCACTATGGCTACACCTTC
TRBV27	TRBD1	TRBJ1-1	NA	CASSANRGNSNTEAFF	TGTGCCAGCAGTGCAAACAGGGGGAATTCGAACACTGAAGCTTTCTTT